This entry lists 6 T cell receptor beta chains sequenced from one sample in a study of regulatory T cells in long-lasting Graves disease (dated by TCRdb to about 2021). The receptor library was made with multiplex PCR. TCRdb shows the sequencer as Illumina HiSeq 4000. CDR3 regions were amplified by Arm-PCR with iRepertoire HTBI primers to construct TCR beta libraries. TCRdb itself trimmed the public reads at Q25 with fastp, ran MiXCR and retained productive beta chains. Each record represents a unique CDR3 protein, reported with the most common genes and DNA among its rows. The sample includes about 420,000 distinct CDR3 sequences, with roughly 15% observed a single time. About 25% of the sample lies in the top ten. Reading the label with the study, this specimen's time point is: newly diagnosed GD, antithyroid drugs for less than 3 months. RNA was extracted from PBMCs in TRIzol for both TCR sequencing and RNA sequencing.

These data were also reused for a study on T cells in Graves' hyperthyroidism and ophthalmopathy.

Sequencing was performed on peripheral blood mononuclear cells (PBMCs), taken at new diagnosis, from a patient treated with antithyroid drugs. The receptors originated from a woman between 18 and 29 years old with Graves disease. Donor details come from another sample of the same person, matched by shared clones.

This clonotype has ten or more counts. The CDR3 loop reads CSAMTSLSGEQYF. The CDR3 region has the DNA TGCAGTGCCATGACTAGCCTCTCAGGCGAGCAGTACTTC. This chain uses TRBV20-1 with TRBJ2-7, with 7 nucleotides matching TRBD2. The germline V gene encodes CDR1 DFQATT and CDR2 SNEGSKA (reference sequence). This CDR3 contains 13 residues. Losses at the gene ends were 6 bases for V and 6 bases for J; bases not matched to a gene: 11.

At least ten counts were recorded for this clonotype. This rearrangement joins TRBV7-6 to TRBJ1-1; no definite D call. The CDR3 covers 13 residues. The germline V and J ends were trimmed by 6 bases and 3 bases, with 11 bases remaining between them. Per germline, CDR1 SGHVS and CDR2 FNYEAQ. CDR3 nucleotides: TGTGCCAGCAGTTTCGGGGAGGACACTGAAGCTTTCTTT. The encoded protein is CASSFGEDTEAFF.

This clonotype occurred many times. The CDR3 DNA reads as TGTGCCAGTAGTATTGGGGCCAACTATGGCTACACCTTC. This encodes CASSIGANYGYTF. The chain carries TRBV19 and TRBJ1-2, with D perhaps TRBD1 (5 bases). CDR3 length: 13 residues. V was shortened by 3 bases and J by 2 bases, with 7 bases between the two germline ends. Germline V gene data show CDR1 as LNHDA and CDR2 as SQIVND (reference sequence). The full variable domain, rest sourced from reference TRBV19 and TRBJ1-2, is DGGITQSPKYLFRKEGQNVTLSCEQNLNHDAMYWYRQDPGQGLRLIYYSQIVNDFQKGDIAEGYSVSREKKESFPLTVTSAQKNPTAFYLCASSIGANYGYTFGSGTRLTVV.

The sample holds many counts of this clonotype. The chain uses TRBV7-3 and TRBJ2-1; TRBD2 agrees at 15 bases. The V gene end was trimmed by 4 bases and the J gene end by 9 bases; junction bases not matched to a gene: 7. The CDR3 runs 16 residues. Germline V CDR1 and CDR2: SGHTA, FQGTGA. The CDR3 bases are TGTGCCAGCAGCTCCCGGACTAGCGGGAGGGCCGGTGAGCAGTTCTTC. Translated, it gives CASSSRTSGRAGEQFF.

As for this clonotype: This clone may be a read error of a much larger clone one base away. The V and J genes are TRBV27 and TRBJ2-5; 10 nucleotides match TRBD2. The CDR3 is made up of 15 amino acids. The germline V gene encodes CDR1 MNHEY and CDR2 SMNVEV (reference sequence). The chain's CDR3 is CVSKADRLAGETQYF. DNA of the CDR3: TGTGTCAGCAAGGCTGATCGACTAGCGGGTGAGACCCAGTACTTC.

The chain couples TRBV30 to TRBJ2-7, with D perhaps being TRBD1 or TRBD2 (5 bases each). Germline V gene data show CDR1 as GTSNPN and CDR2 as SVGIG (reference sequence). This CDR3 comprises 14 residues. V dropped 2 bases and J dropped 2 bases, with 13 bases sitting between them. The CDR3 sequence: CAWSRPGRPYEQYF. The CDR3 DNA is TGTGCCTGGAGTCGCCCGGGACGACCCTACGAGCAGTACTTC.